The TCR beta chain described here comes from a study of identical twins (dated by TCRdb to about 2016). Regarding the study in general: To test whether fetal clonotypes persist, this study deep-sequenced TCR alpha and beta repertoires from monozygotic twins, from unrelated adults of various ages, and from cord blood. To rule out contamination, the twin experiments were replicated at different times with different library preparation protocols.

Every donor was a healthy Caucasian. Three pairs of female monozygotic twins, all aged about 18 to 30 years, were included in the twin cohort. Miltenyi CD45RO+ enrichment and human naive T-cell isolation kits were used to isolate memory (CD45RO+) and naive T cells from PBMC. Many counts were recorded for this clonotype. Which antigen it targets is not known. Base qualities are not recorded, but no much larger clone differs from it by a single base. Library preparation employed 5' RACE. Instrument on record: Illumina HiSeq 2000. A universal primer binding site was added through template switching, and the final cDNA carried a unique molecular identifier so that TCR cDNA molecules could be counted accurately. Specific primers in the conserved constant-segment region were used to synthesize first-strand cDNA for TCR alpha and beta chains. To control for contamination, every cDNA library was double barcoded, receiving both a SMART-Mk sample barcode and Illumina barcodes. TruSeq adapter sequences and Illumina sample barcodes were added in two successive PCR steps. The Illumina HiSeq platform was used with custom primers to sequence TCR alpha and beta cDNA libraries. As for the authors' bioinformatics: MiGEC processed the raw reads to extract unique molecular identifiers, while MiXCR was used to determine the CDR3 positions. For each individual, recombination models were inferred using an EM algorithm with the repgenHMM and IGoR tools. The tcR package in R was used for shared clonotype analysis, with sharing normalized by the product of cloneset sizes. To study raw recombination without the effects of thymic and clonal selection, out-of-frame nonproductive sequences were analyzed. TCRdb redid the processing of the public reads, applying fastp at Q25 and MiXCR, and retained in-frame beta chains. Each entry is one CDR3 protein sequence, shown with its most common DNA and genes. These V and J calls are TCRdb output, not the study's own analysis. This sample is represented by 200,000 to 250,000 distinct CDR3 sequences; around 8% of them were singletons. The ten largest account for 1.9% of the sample.

Results and caveats for the whole study, not just this receptor: Compared with coincidental sharing between unrelated individuals, out-of-frame TCR alpha sequences shared between twins had an excess of sequences with low generation probability. The excess sharing between twins in beta out-of-frame sequences was weaker because fewer shared sequences reduced the signal-to-noise ratio. Zero-insertion analyses could be partly confounded by invariant T cells such as MAIT and iNKT, though diverse VJ usage argued against such confounding for most clonotypes. Fewer insertions were carried by abundant cord blood beta clonotypes, a similar but weaker trend appeared in young adult naive repertoires, and no such trend appeared in memory repertoires. Because the same donors could not be followed over many years, conclusions were based on cross-sectional statistical analysis. Out-of-frame TCR alpha sharing in monozygotic twins was systematically underestimated by recombination models, whereas sharing between unrelated individuals was in agreement with the recombination models.

The CDR3 spans 14 residues, from the cysteine through the phenylalanine. Kept here is only the CDR3 DNA, which spans 42 bases and is read in frame from base 1. Ends trimmed: V by 3 bases, J by 5 bases; bases unmatched to a gene: 8. The germline V gene (reference sequence) supplies CDR1 DFQATT and CDR2 SNEGSKA. The same specimen was also included in a second study, on yellow fever vaccine responses in identical twins. As the second study states: According to the authors, in identical twins the way T cells responded to vaccination appeared partly convergent and partly personalized. Focusing on identical twins, the study followed the T cell clones that responded to the vaccine, and did so with precision.

This sequence originates from a woman aged 18-29 years in good health. Sequencing was done on a sample of memory (CD45RO+) T cells sorted from blood. Interpreted using the paper, the cell subset or site label stands for: CD45RO+ enriched T cells. The rearranged chain carries TRBV20-1 and TRBJ2-5, and TRBD2 matches 8 of the central bases. The CDR3 reads as follows: CSASGGARLETQYF. The sequenced DNA is TGCAGTGCTAGCGGGGGGGCCCGTTTGGAGACCCAGTACTTC.